These 22 T cell receptor beta chains were all obtained from the same sample, sequenced in a study of blood T cells in healthy people across ages. A sample-barcoded 5' primer and a J-beta primer mix were used in a second PCR of roughly 7 to 12 cycles. TCRdb fed the 5' RACE reads into MiXCR, producing one record per CDR3 protein. The sample holds roughly 800,000 distinct CDR3 sequences, roughly 25% seen once. The same sample was also used in a study of T cells of mothers and their children.

Sequencing input: blood. These receptors all come from a boy under 18 in good health.

With respect to this clonotype: One end of the junction is discordant with germline, which a read error may explain. This chain joins TRBV4-3 and TRBJ1-4; the D gene is possibly TRBD1 (6 bases). CDR1 is LGHNA and CDR2 is YSLEER in the germline V gene. This CDR3 comprises 17 residues. The DNA of the CDR3 is TGCGCCAGCAGCCTAGAGCCGAAGGGGACAACTAGTGAAAAACTGTTTTTT. Translation gives CASSLEPKGTTSEKLFF.

The table lists this clonotype with a few counts. V is TRBV29-1 and J is TRBJ2-5, with 15 bases matching TRBD2. With the DNA end fitting TRBJ2-1 better, the J assignment may be wrong. Germline lookup yields CDR1 SQVTM and CDR2 ANQGSEA. The CDR3 totals 15 residues. The CDR3 nucleotides read TGCAGCGTTGAAGGCGGACTAGCGGGGGGGGCCCAGCAGTTCTTC. Translated, it gives CSVEGGLAGGAQQFF.

A few counts support this clonotype. The chain couples TRBV4-1 to TRBJ2-4; 7 positions match TRBD2. V trimming: 4 bases; J trimming: 6 bases; junction bases outside the gene matches: 9. CDR1 is MGHRA and CDR2 is YSYEKL in the germline V gene. This CDR3 has 15 residues. The CDR3 DNA reads as TGCGCCAGCAGCCCCGGAGCGGGAACGGTAAACATTCAGTACTTC. It specifies CASSPGAGTVNIQYF.

The chain carries TRBV9 and TRBJ2-5; D is unclear. Germline V gene lookup returns CDR1 SGDLS and CDR2 YYNGEE. This CDR3 comprises 14 residues. V was cut by 0 bases and J by 1 base, with 7 bases left in between. CDR3 in DNA: TGTGCCAGCAGCGTAGGGGCAGTCCAAGAGACCCAGTACTTC. It specifies CASSVGAVQETQYF. Complete variable domain (other parts from reference TRBV9 and TRBJ2-5): DSGVTQTPKHLITATGQRVTLRCSPRSGDLSVYWYQQSLDQGLQFLIQYYNGEERAKGNILERFSAQQFPDLHSELNLSSLELGDSALYFCASSVGAVQETQYFGPGTRLLVL.

The CDR3 nucleotides read TGTGCCACCAGCAGAGGTTCGGCTTCCGAGCAGTACTTC. Protein: CATSRGSASEQYF. The J gene is TRBJ2-5, the V gene TRBV15; unclear D gene. The better agreement between TRBJ2-7 and the DNA end casts doubt on the J call. CDR1 is LNHNV and CDR2 is YYDKDF in the germline V gene (reference sequence). The CDR3 is made up of 13 amino acids.

V and J are TRBV29-1 and TRBJ2-5, with D perhaps matching TRBD1 or TRBD2 (5 bases each). Trimming left V 6 bases short and J 0 bases short, with 11 bases between. Looked up from germline, CDR1 is SQVTM and CDR2 is ANQGSEA. The CDR3 totals 13 residues. The CDR3 bases are TGCAGCGTGCTCCGGGACCACCAAGAGACCCAGTACTTC. This sequence encodes CSVLRDHQETQYF.

The rearrangement joins TRBV7-6 to TRBJ2-7, with 7 bases fitting TRBD2. V dropped 5 bases and J dropped 2; count of bases not matched to a gene: 12. This CDR3 comprises 16 residues. Germline V gives CDR1 SGHVS, CDR2 FNYEAQ. In DNA, the CDR3 is TGTGCCAGCAGCCCTATGGGGGGGTGGGAGACCTACGAGCAGTACTTC. Protein product: CASSPMGGWETYEQYF.

This clonotype was counted a few times. This chain joins TRBV2 and TRBJ2-5, with D maybe TRBD2 (6 bases). The CDR3 consists of 16 residues. The germline V gene encodes CDR1 SNHLY and CDR2 FYNNEI. Trimming removed 6 bases from V and 4 bases from J, with 21 bases in between. The CDR3 DNA reads TGTGCCAGCAGCGGGACCCTCAAGGCGGGGAGAGAGACCCAGTACTTC. Amino acids: CASSGTLKAGRETQYF.

The chain has TRBV29-1 and TRBJ2-7; no firm D call. Deletions cut 5 bases from V and 5 bases from J, with 19 bases between. The CDR3 is 14 amino acids. Per the germline V gene, CDR1 is SQVTM and CDR2 is ANQGSEA. Here the CDR3 reads CSVKSLAGRNEQYF. CDR3 coding DNA: TGCAGCGTTAAATCTTTAGCAGGCCGGAACGAGCAGTACTTC.

The chain employs TRBV6-5 and TRBJ2-1; TRBD2 matches 8 bases. The V gene end was trimmed by 8 bases and the J gene end by 3 bases; junction bases not matched to a gene: 3. Germline V gene lookup returns CDR1 MNHEY and CDR2 SVGAGI. The CDR3 spans 13 residues. This chain's CDR3 is CASGTRNYNEQFF. The CDR3 bases are TGTGCCAGCGGGACTAGAAACTACAATGAGCAGTTCTTC.

The V and J genes are TRBV29-1 and TRBJ1-1; weak D call: TRBD1 (5 bases). With 3 bases removed from V and 1 base from J, the gap between germline ends came to 9 bases. The CDR3 runs to 13 residues. Germline CDR1 and CDR2: SQVTM and ANQGSEA. DNA for the CDR3: TGCAGCGTTGATGGAGGACAGAACACTGAAGCTTTCTTT. This encodes CSVDGGQNTEAFF.

The chain recombines TRBV13 with TRBJ2-5; no clear D gene. The assigned J gene may be wrong: the sequence end matches TRBJ2-1 better. Looked up from germline, CDR1 is PRHDT and CDR2 is FYEKMQ (reference sequence). The CDR3 contains 13 residues. CDR3 sequence reads: CASSLGDENEQFF. The CDR3 DNA is TGTGCCAGCAGCTTAGGAGACGAAAATGAGCAGTTCTTC.

The rearrangement links TRBV29-1 to TRBJ2-5; 7 bases are a match to TRBD1. The closer fit of TRBJ2-7 to the DNA end suggests the J call may be wrong. This CDR3 comprises 14 residues. Germline CDR1 is SQVTM and CDR2 is ANQGSEA. CDR3 loop: CSVLRQGRVNEQYF. The CDR3 coding sequence is TGCAGCGTTCTTCGACAGGGTAGGGTTAACGAGCAGTACTTC.

This chain links TRBV2 with TRBJ1-4; no firm D call. This CDR3 is 14 amino acids long. The germline V and J ends were trimmed by 7 bases and 0 bases, with 9 bases remaining between them. Germline V lookup: CDR1 SNHLY, CDR2 FYNNEI. This CDR3 reads CASKTTPTNEKLFF. CDR3 DNA sequence: TGTGCCAGCAAAACGACACCAACTAATGAAAAACTGTTTTTT.

This clonotype has a handful of counts. V gene TRBV4-2 combines with J gene TRBJ1-3; no clear D. CDR3 length: 22 residues. Germline V gene lookup returns CDR1 LGHNA and CDR2 YNFKEQ. V gave up 0 bases and J gave up 2 bases, with 29 bases separating them. The DNA for the CDR3 is TGTGCCAGCAGCCAAGACCCAGGCGGGATACCTGACTTACTAAGCCCTGGAAACACCATATATTTT. Translated: CASSQDPGGIPDLLSPGNTIYF.

This clonotype was found a few times. This chain's CDR3 is CASSLLGREGWRMTVYNEQFF. The CDR3 coding sequence is TGTGCCAGCAGCTTATTAGGCAGGGAAGGATGGCGGATGACAGTTTACAATGAGCAGTTCTTC. The chain combines TRBV7-6 with TRBJ2-1, with D possibly TRBD1 on 5 matching bases. The CDR3 has 21 amino acids. V gave up 2 bases and J gave up 4 bases, with 30 bases separating them. Per the germline V gene, CDR1 is SGHVS and CDR2 is FNYEAQ.

The gene calls are TRBV7-9 and TRBJ2-7; D not resolved. This CDR3 has 15 residues. V lost 0 bases, J lost 0 bases, and 9 bases lay in between. Germline-derived CDR1 and CDR2 are SEHNR and FQNEAQ (reference sequence). The CDR3 coding sequence is TGTGCCAGCAGCTTAGCGCAGGAGAGCTCCTACGAGCAGTACTTC. This translates into CASSLAQESSYEQYF.

The J gene is TRBJ1-6, the V gene TRBV2; no reliable D call. Looked up from germline, CDR1 is SNHLY and CDR2 is FYNNEI. V lost 4 bases and J lost 0, with 10 bases in between. The CDR3 is 16 amino acids. The CDR3 is CASSGYISSYNSPLHF. CDR3 sequence (DNA): TGTGCCAGCAGTGGTTACATCAGCTCCTATAATTCACCCCTCCACTTT.

V gene TRBV10-3 combines with J gene TRBJ1-2; D possibly corresponds to TRBD1 (6 bases). The CDR3 has 15 residues. V lost 2 bases, J lost 4 bases, and 14 bases lay in between. CDR1 is ENHRY, CDR2 SYGVKD, per germline. The CDR3 region is CAISETPQGTYGYTF. The CDR3 DNA sequence: TGTGCCATCAGTGAGACACCCCAGGGGACCTATGGCTACACCTTC.

This clonotype was observed a few times. This chain joins TRBV29-1 and TRBJ2-7, with TRBD1 identical over 8 bases. The J segment lost 1 base and the V segment lost 0 bases, leaving 5 bases of the junction unmatched. CDR1 and CDR2 from the germline V gene are SQVTM and ANQGSEA. The CDR3 loop spans 15 amino acids. CDR3 sequence reads: CSVEDRQGSSYEQYF. CDR3 DNA: TGCAGCGTTGAAGATAGACAGGGGAGTTCCTACGAGCAGTACTTC.

The genes are TRBV15 and TRBJ2-7, with D perhaps TRBD2 (6 bases). Germline-derived CDR1 and CDR2 are LNHNV and YYDKDF (reference sequence). This CDR3 has 16 amino acids. The V gene lost 4 bases and the J gene lost 4 bases, with 20 bases spanning the gap. CDR3: CATSTEGGHLPYEQYF. The CDR3 nucleotides read TGTGCCACCAGCACGGAGGGAGGACACCTACCTTACGAGCAGTACTTC.

This sequence joins TRBV12-3 or TRBV12-4 and TRBJ1-1, with TRBD1 matching 8 bases. The V gene end was trimmed by 8 bases and the J gene end by 2 bases; junction bases not matched to a gene: 4. There are 13 residues in the CDR3. The chain's CDR3 is CASARGLNTEAFF. The DNA for the CDR3 is TGTGCCAGCGCCAGGGGGCTCAACACTGAAGCTTTCTTT.